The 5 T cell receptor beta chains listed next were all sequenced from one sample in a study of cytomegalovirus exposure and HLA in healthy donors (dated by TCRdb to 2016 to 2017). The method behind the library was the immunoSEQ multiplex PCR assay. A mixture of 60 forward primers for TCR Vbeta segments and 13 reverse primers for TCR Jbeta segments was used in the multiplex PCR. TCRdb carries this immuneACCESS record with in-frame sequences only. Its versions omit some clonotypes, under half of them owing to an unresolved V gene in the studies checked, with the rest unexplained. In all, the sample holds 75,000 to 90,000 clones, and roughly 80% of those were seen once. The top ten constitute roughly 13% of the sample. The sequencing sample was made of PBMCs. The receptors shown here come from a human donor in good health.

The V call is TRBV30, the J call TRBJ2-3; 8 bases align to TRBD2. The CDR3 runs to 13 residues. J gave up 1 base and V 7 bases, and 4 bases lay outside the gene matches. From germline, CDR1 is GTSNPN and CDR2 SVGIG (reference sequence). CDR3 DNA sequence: TGTGCCTCTACGCGGGGGGGCACAGATACGCAGTATTTT. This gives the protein CASTRGGTDTQYF.

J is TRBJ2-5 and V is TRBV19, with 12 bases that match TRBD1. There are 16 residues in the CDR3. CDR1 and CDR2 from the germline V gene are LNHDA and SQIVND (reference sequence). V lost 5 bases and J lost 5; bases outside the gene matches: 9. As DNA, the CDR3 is TGTGCCAGTAGTGGACTTGGGACAGGGGGCGGCGAGACCCAGTACTTC. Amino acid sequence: CASSGLGTGGGETQYF.

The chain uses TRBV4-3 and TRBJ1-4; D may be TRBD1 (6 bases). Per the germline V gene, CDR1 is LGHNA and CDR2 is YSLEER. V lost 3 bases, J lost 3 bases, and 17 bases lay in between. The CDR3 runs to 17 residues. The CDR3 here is CASSQTRDTRANEKLFF. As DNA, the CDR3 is TGCGCCAGCAGCCAGACTCGGGACACACGGGCTAATGAAAAACTGTTTTTT.

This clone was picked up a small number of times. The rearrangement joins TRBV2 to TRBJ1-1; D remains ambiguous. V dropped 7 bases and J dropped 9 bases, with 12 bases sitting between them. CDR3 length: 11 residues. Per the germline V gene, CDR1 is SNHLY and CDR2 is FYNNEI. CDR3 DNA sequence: TGTGCCAGCATTCTCGGGGAAAAAGCTTTCTTT. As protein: CASILGEKAFF. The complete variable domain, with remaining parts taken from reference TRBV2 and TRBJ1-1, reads EPEVTQTPSHQVTQMGQEVILRCVPISNHLYFYWYRQILGQKVEFLVSFYNNEISEKSEIFDDQFSVERPDGSNFTLKIRSTKLEDSAMYFCASILGEKAFFGQGTRLTVV.

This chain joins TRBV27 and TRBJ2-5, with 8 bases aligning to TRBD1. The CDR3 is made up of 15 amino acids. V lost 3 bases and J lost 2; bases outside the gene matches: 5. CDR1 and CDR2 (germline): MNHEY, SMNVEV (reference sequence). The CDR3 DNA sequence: TGTGCCAGCAGTTTGCTCGGGACAGGACAAGAGACCCAGTACTTC. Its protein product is CASSLLGTGQETQYF.